Each of the 15 T cell receptor beta chains below was sequenced from the same sample in a study of spatial heterogeneity in lung cancer. As for time point: sample taken at primary tumor resection. One entry per CDR3 protein, called by TCRdb with MiXCR from the 5' RACE reads. The table lists some 80,000 distinct CDR3 sequences, 7.5% to 9.5% of them singletons. This material consisted of PBMCs, taken at surgery. Source of these receptors: a male donor with early-stage non-small cell lung cancer.

Ten or more counts support this clonotype. The V and J genes are TRBV10-3 and TRBJ1-2; 8 bases agree with TRBD1. CDR1 and CDR2 from the germline V gene are ENHRY and SYGVKD. Trimming removed 0 bases from V and 8 bases from J; junction bases left unmatched: 8. The CDR3 covers 15 residues. The CDR3 reads CAISESTRTGLGYTF. CDR3 coding DNA: TGTGCCATCAGTGAGTCGACGAGGACAGGGTTAGGCTACACCTTC.

This clonotype has a count of ten or more. This chain links TRBV5-1 with TRBJ1-5; 11 bases line up with TRBD1. The CDR3 length is 14 residues. V lost 4 bases to trimming and J lost 5 bases; unmatched junction nucleotides: 2. From germline, CDR1 is SGHRS and CDR2 YFSETQ. CDR3 in amino acids: CASSLGQGDQPQHF. The CDR3 DNA follows: TGCGCCAGCAGCCTGGGACAGGGGGATCAGCCCCAGCATTTT.

This clonotype was detected only a few times. In nucleotides, the CDR3 is TGTGCCAGCACCCGAGATAATAGGGCACACAATGAGCAGTTCTTC. Amino acid sequence: CASTRDNRAHNEQFF. The chain couples TRBV6-2 or TRBV6-3 to TRBJ2-1; no reliable D call. The germline V gene has CDR1 MNHEY and CDR2 SVGEGT. The CDR3 contains 15 residues. Trimming took 7 bases from V and 5 from J, leaving 18 bases between them.

Many counts were recorded for this clonotype. The chain uses TRBV29-1 and TRBJ1-1; a weak D match, TRBD1 (6 bases). The germline gives CDR1 SQVTM, CDR2 ANQGSEA. With 0 bases removed from V and 4 bases from J, the gap between germline ends came to 12 bases. The CDR3 is made up of 14 amino acids. In DNA, the CDR3 is TGCAGCGTTGAAGAATTCCAGGGGATCACTGAAGCTTTCTTT. Translating it yields CSVEEFQGITEAFF.

The chain uses TRBV2 and TRBJ2-3; the match to TRBD1 covers 10 bases. The CDR3 is 17 residues long. CDR1 is SNHLY, CDR2 FYNNEI, per germline. Unmatched junction bases numbered 11, after V lost 1 base and J lost 7 bases. CDR3 sequence (DNA): TGTGCCAGCAGTGAAGTACTTAGGACAGGGGGGAGTAATACGCAGTATTTT. Translating gives CASSEVLRTGGSNTQYF.

This clonotype was recorded at least ten times. This chain's CDR3 is CASSLNVLGTEAFF. The CDR3 DNA reads as TGTGCCAGCAGCTTAAACGTGTTGGGCACTGAAGCTTTCTTT. The rearrangement links TRBV7-9 to TRBJ1-1; D is unresolved. V lost 2 bases to trimming and J lost 4 bases, with 11 bases between them. Germline CDR1 is SEHNR and CDR2 is FQNEAQ (reference sequence). The CDR3 length is 14 residues.

In this sample, this clonotype turned up a few times. This chain links TRBV3-1 with TRBJ2-3; a possible D gene is TRBD1 (5 bases). The V gene lost 4 bases and the J gene lost 5 bases, with 16 bases spanning the gap. This CDR3 spans 15 amino acids. Germline V gives CDR1 LGHDT, CDR2 YNNKEL (reference sequence). The CDR3 here is CASSPYPQALDTQYF. DNA of the CDR3: TGTGCCAGCAGCCCCTACCCACAGGCCTTAGATACGCAGTATTTT.

By frequency in the sample, this clonotype is medium-sized. The rearrangement uses TRBV29-1 and TRBJ2-7, with a weak D call TRBD1 (6 bases). Germline CDR1 and CDR2: SQVTM and ANQGSEA. The CDR3 is 13 amino acids. Trimming cost V 6 bases and J 5 bases, with 17 bases left between them. The CDR3 coding sequence is TGCAGCGTCCGGGACATCTTACGGGACGAGCAGTACTTC. Its translation is CSVRDILRDEQYF.

This clonotype was counted between two and nine times. The chain carries TRBV6-5 and TRBJ2-2; 10 bases line up with TRBD2. This CDR3 is built from 14 residues. Trimming took 5 bases from V and 8 from J; bases not matched to a gene: 5. Germline CDR1 and CDR2: MNHEY and SVGAGI. This CDR3 is CASSNLAGAGELFF. The DNA of the CDR3 is TGTGCCAGCAGTAACCTAGCGGGAGCTGGGGAGCTGTTTTTT.

This clonotype was recorded many times. The J gene is TRBJ2-2, the V gene TRBV6-5; possibly TRBD1 for D (5 bases). Trimming cost V 0 bases and J 5 bases, with 13 bases left between them. The CDR3 has 16 residues. Germline CDR1 MNHEY, CDR2 SVGAGI. The CDR3 here is CASSYSKGAETGELFF. The CDR3 DNA sequence: TGTGCCAGCAGTTACTCAAAAGGGGCGGAGACCGGGGAGCTGTTTTTT.

This clonotype has a handful of counts. This chain connects TRBV7-6 to TRBJ1-1; the D is unclear. Germline V gives CDR1 SGHVS, CDR2 FNYEAQ. The CDR3 covers 13 residues. V lost 5 bases and J 3 bases, leaving 10 bases between the germline ends. Here the CDR3 reads CASSQLEDTEAFF. DNA of the CDR3: TGTGCCAGCAGCCAGTTGGAGGACACTGAAGCTTTCTTT.

This clonotype was counted at least ten times. The chain has TRBV25-1 and TRBJ1-3; D might be TRBD1 (5 bases). Per germline, CDR1 MGHDK and CDR2 SYGVNS. V was cut by 7 bases and J by 4 bases, with 8 bases left in between. The CDR3 totals 12 residues. The DNA of the CDR3 is TGTGCCAGCAAGGGGCCGGGAAACACCATATATTTT. Protein sequence: CASKGPGNTIYF.

This clonotype was picked up many times. The CDR3 DNA follows: TGCGCCAGCAGCTTGGCACAGGGGTACACCGGGGAGCTGTTTTTT. This gives the protein CASSLAQGYTGELFF. The chain recombines TRBV5-1 with TRBJ2-2, with TRBD1 matching over 7 bases. Trimming cost V 0 bases and J 3 bases; bases outside gene matches: 2. The CDR3 spans 15 residues. Germline V gene sequence: CDR1 SGHRS, CDR2 YFSETQ.

This clonotype was seen a few times. The gene calls are TRBV24-1 and TRBJ2-2; no clear D. The CDR3 totals 12 residues. Trimming stripped 12 bases from V and 6 bases from J, with 13 bases between. CDR1 is KGHDR and CDR2 is SFDVKD in the germline V gene. CDR3 bases: TGTGCCTCAGAGAGAGAGGCCGGGGAGCTGTTTTTT. Encoded protein: CASEREAGELFF.

This clonotype was found a few times. The rearrangement joins TRBV23-1 to TRBJ1-5; TRBD1 matches at 9 bases. TRBV23-1 is an ORF, with its function uncertain. CDR3 size: 16 residues. V was pared by 1 base and J by 5 bases, with 6 bases of the junction left unmatched. The CDR3 region is CASSQLGTGIYQPQHF. The CDR3, as DNA: TGCGCCAGCAGTCAATTGGGGACAGGGATTTATCAGCCCCAGCATTTT.